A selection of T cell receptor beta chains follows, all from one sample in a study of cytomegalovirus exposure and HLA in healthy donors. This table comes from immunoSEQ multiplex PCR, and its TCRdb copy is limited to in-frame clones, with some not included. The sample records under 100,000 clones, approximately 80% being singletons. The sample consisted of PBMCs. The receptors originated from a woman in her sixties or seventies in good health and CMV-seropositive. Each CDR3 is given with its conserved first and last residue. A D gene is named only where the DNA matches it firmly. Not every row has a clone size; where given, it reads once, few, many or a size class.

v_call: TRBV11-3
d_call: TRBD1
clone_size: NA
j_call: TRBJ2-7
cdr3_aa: CASSLGTGREQYF
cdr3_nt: TGTGCCAGCAGCTTAGGGACAGGGCGCGAGCAGTACTTC

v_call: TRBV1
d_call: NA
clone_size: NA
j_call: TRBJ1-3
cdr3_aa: CTSSQPGAGIVLDTIYF
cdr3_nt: TGCACCAGCAGCCAACCAGGGGCAGGGATAGTGTTGGACACCATATATTTT

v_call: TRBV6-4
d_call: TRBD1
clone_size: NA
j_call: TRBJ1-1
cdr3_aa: CASRTGDLNTEAFF
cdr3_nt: TGTGCCAGCAGAACAGGGGACTTGAACACTGAAGCTTTCTTT

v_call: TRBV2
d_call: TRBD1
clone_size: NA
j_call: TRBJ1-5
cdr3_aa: CASNPQGQGRNQPQHF
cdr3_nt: TGTGCCAGCAACCCGCAGGGACAGGGACGCAATCAGCCCCAGCATTTT

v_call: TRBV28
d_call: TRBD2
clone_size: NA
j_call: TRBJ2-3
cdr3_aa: CASSFLAGGQSTQYF
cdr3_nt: TGTGCCAGCAGTTTTTTAGCGGGAGGGCAAAGTACGCAGTATTTT

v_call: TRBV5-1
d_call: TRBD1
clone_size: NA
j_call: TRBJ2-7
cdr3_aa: CASSSSGTAYEQYF
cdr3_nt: TGCGCCAGCAGCTCCTCCGGGACAGCCTACGAGCAGTACTTC

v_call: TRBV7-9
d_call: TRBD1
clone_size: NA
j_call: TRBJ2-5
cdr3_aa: CASSPPGTASETQYF
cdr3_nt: TGTGCCAGCAGCCCTCCCGGGACAGCCTCGGAGACCCAGTACTTC

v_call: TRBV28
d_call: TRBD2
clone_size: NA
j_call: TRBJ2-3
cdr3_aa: CASSSSGRAKDTQYF
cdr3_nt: TGTGCCAGCAGTTCCTCCGGGAGGGCGAAAGATACGCAGTATTTT

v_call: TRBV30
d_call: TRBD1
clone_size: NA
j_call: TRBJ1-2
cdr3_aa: CAWEGSAETGIKGYTF
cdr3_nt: TGTGCCTGGGAGGGCTCCGCGGAGACAGGGATCAAAGGCTACACCTTC

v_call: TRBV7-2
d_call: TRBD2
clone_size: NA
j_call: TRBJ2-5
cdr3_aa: CASSSLPSGQETQYF
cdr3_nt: TGTGCCAGCAGCTCCCTTCCTAGCGGCCAAGAGACCCAGTACTTC

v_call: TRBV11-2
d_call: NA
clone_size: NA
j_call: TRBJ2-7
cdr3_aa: CASSADGAYEQYF
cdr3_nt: TGTGCCAGCAGCGCAGACGGGGCCTACGAGCAGTACTTC

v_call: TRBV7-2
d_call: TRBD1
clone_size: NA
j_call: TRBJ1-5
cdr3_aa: CASSSMDRGSNQPQHF
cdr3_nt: TGTGCCAGCAGCTCGATGGACAGGGGGAGCAATCAGCCCCAGCATTTT

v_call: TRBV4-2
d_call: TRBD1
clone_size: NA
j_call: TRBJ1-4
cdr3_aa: CASSLRTGDNEKLFF
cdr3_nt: TGTGCCAGCAGCCTACGGACAGGGGATAATGAAAAACTGTTTTTT

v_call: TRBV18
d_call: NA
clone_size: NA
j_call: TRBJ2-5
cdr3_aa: CASSPAGSGETQYF
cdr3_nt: TGTGCCAGCTCACCAGCGGGGTCGGGAGAGACCCAGTACTTC

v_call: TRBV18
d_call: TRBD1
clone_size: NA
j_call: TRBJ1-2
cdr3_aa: CASSPTGGNYGYTF
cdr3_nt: TGTGCCAGCTCGCCGACAGGGGGCAACTATGGCTACACCTTC

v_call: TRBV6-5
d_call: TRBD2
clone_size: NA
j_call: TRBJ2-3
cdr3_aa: CASSYRLAGGDTQYF
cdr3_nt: TGTGCCAGCAGTTACAGGTTAGCGGGAGGAGATACGCAGTATTTT

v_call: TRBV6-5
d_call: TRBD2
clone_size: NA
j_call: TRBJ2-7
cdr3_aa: CASSFTGLAGVTEQYF
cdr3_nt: TGTGCCAGCAGTTTCACAGGGCTAGCGGGAGTAACCGAGCAGTACTTC

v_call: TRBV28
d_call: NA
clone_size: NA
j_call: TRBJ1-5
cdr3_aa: CASSSPNQPQHF
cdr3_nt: TGTGCCAGCAGTTCTCCGAATCAGCCCCAGCATTTT

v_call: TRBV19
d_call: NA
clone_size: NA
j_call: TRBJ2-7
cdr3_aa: CASSMGQGSYEQYF
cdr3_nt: TGTGCCAGTAGTATGGGCCAGGGCTCCTACGAGCAGTACTTC

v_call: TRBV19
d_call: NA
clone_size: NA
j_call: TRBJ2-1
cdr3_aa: CASSWFGGQFF
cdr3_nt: TGTGCCAGTAGTTGGTTTGGAGGGCAGTTCTTC

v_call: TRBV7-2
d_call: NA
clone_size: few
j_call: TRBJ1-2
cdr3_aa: CASSLDAAGGYGYTF
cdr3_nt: TGTGCCAGCAGCTTAGACGCAGCCGGGGGCTATGGCTACACCTTC

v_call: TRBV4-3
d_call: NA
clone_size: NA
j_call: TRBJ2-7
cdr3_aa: CASSQEIGEQYF
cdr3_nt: TGCGCCAGCAGCCAAGAGATCGGCGAGCAGTACTTC

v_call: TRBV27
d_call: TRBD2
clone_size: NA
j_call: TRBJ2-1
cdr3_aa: CASSLSVAGGPNEQFF
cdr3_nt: TGTGCCAGCAGTTTATCAGTAGCGGGAGGGCCCAATGAGCAGTTCTTC

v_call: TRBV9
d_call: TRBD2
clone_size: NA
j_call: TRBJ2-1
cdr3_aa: CASSVVSSGRNEQFF
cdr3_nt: TGTGCCAGCAGCGTAGTCTCTAGCGGGAGGAATGAGCAGTTCTTC

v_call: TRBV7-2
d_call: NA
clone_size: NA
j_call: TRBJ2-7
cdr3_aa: CASSSRGGSYEQYF
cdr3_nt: TGTGCCAGCAGCTCCCGTGGGGGGAGCTACGAGCAGTACTTC

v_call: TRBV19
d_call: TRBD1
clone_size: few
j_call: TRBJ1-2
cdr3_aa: CASSKGQRINYGYTF
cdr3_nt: TGTGCCAGTAGTAAGGGACAGCGCATTAACTATGGCTACACCTTC

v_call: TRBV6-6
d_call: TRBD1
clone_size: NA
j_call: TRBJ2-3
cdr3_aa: CASRNPGQGNTDTQYF
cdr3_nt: TGTGCCAGCAGAAACCCGGGACAGGGGAACACAGATACGCAGTATTTT

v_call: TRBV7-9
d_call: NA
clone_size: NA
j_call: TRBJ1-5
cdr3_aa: CASSPTGGPNQPQHF
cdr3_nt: TGTGCCAGCAGCCCAACGGGGGGGCCCAATCAGCCCCAGCATTTT

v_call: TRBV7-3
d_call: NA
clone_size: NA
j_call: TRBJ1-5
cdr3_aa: CASSPGTPRIHF
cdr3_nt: TGTGCCAGCAGCCCCGGGACACCTCGAATCCATTTT

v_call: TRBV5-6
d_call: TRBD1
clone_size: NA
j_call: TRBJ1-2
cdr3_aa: CASSTDRVSYGYTF
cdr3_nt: TGTGCCAGCAGCACGGACAGGGTTTCGTATGGCTACACCTTC

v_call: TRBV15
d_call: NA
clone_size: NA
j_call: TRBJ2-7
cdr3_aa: CATRREAGSGEQYF
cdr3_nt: TGTGCCACCAGAAGAGAGGCGGGATCGGGGGAGCAGTACTTC

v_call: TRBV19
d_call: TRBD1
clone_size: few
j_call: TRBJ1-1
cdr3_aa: CARYRGRTEAFF
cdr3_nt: TGTGCCAGATACAGGGGGCGGACTGAAGCTTTCTTT

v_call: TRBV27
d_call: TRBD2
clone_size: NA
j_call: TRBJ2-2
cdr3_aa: CASSFVAGYTGELFF
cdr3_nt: TGTGCCAGCAGTTTCGTAGCGGGTTACACCGGGGAGCTGTTTTTT

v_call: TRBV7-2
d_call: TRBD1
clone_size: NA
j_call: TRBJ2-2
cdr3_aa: CASRRDRSKFTGELFF
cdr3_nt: TGTGCCAGCAGAAGGGACAGGAGCAAATTCACCGGGGAGCTGTTTTTT

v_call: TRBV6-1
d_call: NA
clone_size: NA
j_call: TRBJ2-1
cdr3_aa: CASTAEQGAAEQFF
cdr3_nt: TGTGCCAGCACCGCCGAACAGGGAGCAGCTGAGCAGTTCTTC

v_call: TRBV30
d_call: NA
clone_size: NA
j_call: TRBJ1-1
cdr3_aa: CAWSSQRPGTEAFF
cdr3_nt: TGTGCCTGGAGCTCCCAAAGACCGGGCACTGAAGCTTTCTTT

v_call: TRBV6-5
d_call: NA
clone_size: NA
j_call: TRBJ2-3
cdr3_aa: CASSYPGGTDTQYF
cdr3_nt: TGTGCCAGCAGTTACCCGGGAGGCACAGATACGCAGTATTTT

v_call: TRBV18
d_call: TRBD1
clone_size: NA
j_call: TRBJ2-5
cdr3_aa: CASSPWGQVQETQYF
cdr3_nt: TGTGCCAGCTCACCTTGGGGACAGGTGCAAGAGACCCAGTACTTC

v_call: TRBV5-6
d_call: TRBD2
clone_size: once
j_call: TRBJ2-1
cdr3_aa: CASSLPRLAGGPDEQFF
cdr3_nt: TGTGCCAGCAGCCTACCTCGACTAGCGGGAGGGCCAGATGAGCAGTTCTTC

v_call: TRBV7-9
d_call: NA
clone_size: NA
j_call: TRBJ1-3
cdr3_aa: CASSLVAGQGNTIYF
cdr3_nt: TGTGCCAGCAGCTTAGTGGCAGGGCAAGGAAACACCATATATTTT

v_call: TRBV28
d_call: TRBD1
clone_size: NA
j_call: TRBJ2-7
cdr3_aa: CASSFDRGYEQYF
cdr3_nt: TGTGCCAGCAGTTTCGACAGGGGTTACGAGCAGTACTTC

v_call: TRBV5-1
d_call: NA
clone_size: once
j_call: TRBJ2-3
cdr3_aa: CASSSGLGDTQYF
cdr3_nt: TGCGCCAGCAGCTCGGGTCTCGGGGATACGCAGTATTTT

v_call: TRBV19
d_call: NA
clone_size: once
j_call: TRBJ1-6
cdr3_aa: CASRMDGTGHSPLHF
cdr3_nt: TGTGCCAGTAGAATGGATGGAACAGGGCATTCACCCCTCCACTTT

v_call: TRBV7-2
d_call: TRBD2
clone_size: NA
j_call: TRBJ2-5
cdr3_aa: CASSFTSGGGGPGTQYF
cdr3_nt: TGTGCCAGCAGCTTCACCTCGGGGGGTGGAGGCCCAGGGACCCAGTACTTC

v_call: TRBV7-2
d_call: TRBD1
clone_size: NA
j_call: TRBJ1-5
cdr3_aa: CASSTGTGNQPQHF
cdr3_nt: TGTGCCAGCAGCACCGGGACAGGGAATCAGCCCCAGCATTTT

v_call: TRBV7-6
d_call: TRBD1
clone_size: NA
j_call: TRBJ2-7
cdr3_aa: CASSSPGQGDEQYF
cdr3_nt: TGTGCCAGCAGCTCACCGGGACAGGGGGACGAGCAGTACTTC

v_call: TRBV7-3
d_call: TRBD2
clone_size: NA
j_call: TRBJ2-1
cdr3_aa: CASSLTSGRVAYNEQFF
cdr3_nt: TGTGCCAGCAGCTTGACTAGCGGGAGGGTCGCCTACAATGAGCAGTTCTTC

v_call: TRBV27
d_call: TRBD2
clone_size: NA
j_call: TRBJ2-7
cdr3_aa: CASSLAGGLAYEQYF
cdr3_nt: TGTGCCAGCAGTTTAGCGGGAGGCTTAGCCTACGAGCAGTACTTC

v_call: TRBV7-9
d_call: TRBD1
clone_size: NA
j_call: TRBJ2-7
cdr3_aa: CSSSSSGGYEQYF
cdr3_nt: TGTTCCAGCAGCTCGTCAGGGGGCTACGAGCAGTACTTC

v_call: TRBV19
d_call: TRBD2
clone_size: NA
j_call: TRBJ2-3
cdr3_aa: CASTRAGATDTQYF
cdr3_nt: TGTGCCAGTACGAGAGCGGGAGCTACAGATACGCAGTATTTT

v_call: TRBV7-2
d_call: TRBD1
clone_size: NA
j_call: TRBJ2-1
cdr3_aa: CASSLAEGASGDEQFF
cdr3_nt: TGTGCCAGCAGCTTAGCTGAGGGGGCGAGTGGCGATGAGCAGTTCTTC

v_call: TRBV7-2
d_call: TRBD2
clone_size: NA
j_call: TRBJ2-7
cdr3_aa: CASSPRREGYEQYF
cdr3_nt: TGTGCCAGCAGCCCCCGGCGGGAGGGCTACGAGCAGTACTTC

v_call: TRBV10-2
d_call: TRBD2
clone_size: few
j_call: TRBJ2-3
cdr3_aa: CATRGLRELDTQYF
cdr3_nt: TGCGCCACCCGGGGACTGCGGGAGTTAGATACGCAGTATTTT

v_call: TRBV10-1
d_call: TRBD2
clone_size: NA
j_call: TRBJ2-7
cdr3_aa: CASSERTSGYEQYF
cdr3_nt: TGCGCCAGCAGTGAGCGGACTAGCGGCTACGAGCAGTACTTC